These T cell receptor beta chains were read from a single sample in a study of shared clonotypes between healthy human individuals. Measured with immunoSEQ multiplex PCR; TCRdb has only the in-frame clones, and not every one. This sample has 850,000 to 1,200,000 clones, with around four fifths found just once. Sequencing was done on a sample of memory CD4+ T cells sorted from blood. The receptors stem from a man younger than 35 in good health. Both conserved end residues are part of each CDR3. Each record gives: J gene, clone size, V gene, D gene, CDR3 DNA, CDR3 protein. The D gene is left open where the match is weak. Size tells how often a clone was seen (once, few, many) or the class of an expanded clone, and some rows leave it out.

J gene: TRBJ1-4
clone size: -
V gene: TRBV29-1
D gene: -
CDR3 DNA: TGCAGCGTCGGCCAGGAAAAACTGTTTTTT
CDR3 protein: CSVGQEKLFF

J gene: TRBJ2-7
clone size: -
V gene: TRBV7-9
D gene: TRBD2
CDR3 DNA: TGTGCCAGCAGCTTAGGACTAGCGGGGACCTACGAGCAGTACTTC
CDR3 protein: CASSLGLAGTYEQYF

J gene: TRBJ2-7
clone size: -
V gene: TRBV19
D gene: -
CDR3 DNA: TGTGCCAGTAGCGAGACAAGTCTGTGGGAGCAGTACTTC
CDR3 protein: CASSETSLWEQYF

J gene: TRBJ1-6
clone size: -
V gene: TRBV2
D gene: TRBD1
CDR3 DNA: TGTGCCAGCATGGGACAGGGGAGTATTTCTTATAATTCACCCCTCCACTTT
CDR3 protein: CASMGQGSISYNSPLHF

J gene: TRBJ1-3
clone size: -
V gene: TRBV7-6
D gene: -
CDR3 DNA: TGTGCCAGCAGCCTTGGGGGCGCCTCTGGAAACACCATATATTTT
CDR3 protein: CASSLGGASGNTIYF

J gene: TRBJ1-6
clone size: -
V gene: TRBV30
D gene: -
CDR3 DNA: TGTGCCTGGAGTGGAGGGTATAATTCACCCCTCCACTTT
CDR3 protein: CAWSGGYNSPLHF

J gene: TRBJ2-1
clone size: once
V gene: TRBV7-8
D gene: TRBD2
CDR3 DNA: TGTGCCAGCAGCTCTAGCGGGAGGGCCAACAATGAGCAGTTCTTC
CDR3 protein: CASSSSGRANNEQFF

J gene: TRBJ1-6
clone size: once
V gene: TRBV12-5
D gene: -
CDR3 DNA: TGTGCTAGTGGTTCCCGGCCGGACAGCCTTTTTTCACCCCTCCACTTT
CDR3 protein: CASGSRPDSLFSPLHF

J gene: TRBJ2-7
clone size: -
V gene: TRBV5-1
D gene: TRBD1
CDR3 DNA: TGCGCCAGCAGCCCCCCGGACAGGGTTGGAAACGAGCAGTACTTC
CDR3 protein: CASSPPDRVGNEQYF

J gene: TRBJ1-6
clone size: once
V gene: TRBV7-2
D gene: -
CDR3 DNA: TGTGCCAGCAGCCGAAGACTCAGCACCGACTCACCCCTCCACTTT
CDR3 protein: CASSRRLSTDSPLHF

J gene: TRBJ1-2
clone size: -
V gene: TRBV10-3
D gene: TRBD1
CDR3 DNA: TGTGCCATCAGTGAGATAGGGGGCGGCTATGGCTACACCTTC
CDR3 protein: CAISEIGGGYGYTF

J gene: TRBJ2-5
clone size: few
V gene: TRBV29-1
D gene: -
CDR3 DNA: TGCAGCGTTGACGCCAGACAAGAGACCCAGTACTTC
CDR3 protein: CSVDARQETQYF

J gene: TRBJ1-3
clone size: few
V gene: TRBV30
D gene: TRBD1
CDR3 DNA: TGTGCCTGGAGGAGGGACAGCTACTCTGGAAACACCATATATTTT
CDR3 protein: CAWRRDSYSGNTIYF

J gene: TRBJ2-3
clone size: -
V gene: TRBV7-7
D gene: TRBD2
CDR3 DNA: TGTGCTAGCAGCTTAATAGCGGGGGCTCCGGATACGCAGTATTTT
CDR3 protein: CASSLIAGAPDTQYF

J gene: TRBJ1-2
clone size: -
V gene: TRBV5-1
D gene: TRBD1
CDR3 DNA: TGCGCCAGCAGCTTGGATATTCCGGGTGGACAGGGGGCTGTTGGCTACACCTTC
CDR3 protein: CASSLDIPGGQGAVGYTF

J gene: TRBJ2-5
clone size: -
V gene: TRBV6-5
D gene: -
CDR3 DNA: TGTGCCAGCAGTTCCTTCGGGACGGGCCAAGAGACCCAGTACTTC
CDR3 protein: CASSSFGTGQETQYF

J gene: TRBJ2-5
clone size: -
V gene: TRBV5-5
D gene: TRBD1
CDR3 DNA: TGTGCCAGCAGCTCGGGACAGGGAGTTGGTGGTGAGACCCAGTACTTC
CDR3 protein: CASSSGQGVGGETQYF

J gene: TRBJ2-5
clone size: -
V gene: TRBV10-3
D gene: TRBD2
CDR3 DNA: TGTGCCATCGGGGAGACTAGCCCACAAGAGACCCAGTACTTC
CDR3 protein: CAIGETSPQETQYF

J gene: TRBJ2-2
clone size: -
V gene: TRBV10-3
D gene: -
CDR3 DNA: TGTGCCATCAGTGAGGGACAGAAATCCACCGGGGAGCTGTTTTTT
CDR3 protein: CAISEGQKSTGELFF

J gene: TRBJ2-7
clone size: -
V gene: TRBV30
D gene: TRBD1
CDR3 DNA: TGTGCCTTTCTCGGACAGGGTGTTCTCTACGAGCAGTACTTC
CDR3 protein: CAFLGQGVLYEQYF

J gene: TRBJ1-2
clone size: -
V gene: TRBV5-5
D gene: -
CDR3 DNA: TGTGCCAGCAGCTTGGGACCCGCCAACCAAGTCTATGGCTACACCTTC
CDR3 protein: CASSLGPANQVYGYTF

J gene: TRBJ1-1
clone size: -
V gene: TRBV2
D gene: -
CDR3 DNA: TGTGCCAGCAGTGAAAGAGGGGGGAAGGCCAAAGCTTTCTTT
CDR3 protein: CASSERGGKAKAFF

J gene: TRBJ1-1
clone size: -
V gene: TRBV6-6
D gene: -
CDR3 DNA: TGTGCCAGCAGTTCCCTGACAGGCTACACTGAAGCTTTCTTT
CDR3 protein: CASSSLTGYTEAFF

J gene: TRBJ2-7
clone size: few
V gene: TRBV29-1
D gene: -
CDR3 DNA: TGCAGCGCCCAGACAACAGTGAGCGAGCAGTACTTC
CDR3 protein: CSAQTTVSEQYF

J gene: TRBJ1-1
clone size: -
V gene: TRBV7-9
D gene: -
CDR3 DNA: TGTGCCAGCAGCTTAATATTGGGGCAGACTGAAGCTTTCTTT
CDR3 protein: CASSLILGQTEAFF

J gene: TRBJ2-7
clone size: -
V gene: TRBV2
D gene: -
CDR3 DNA: TGTGCCAGCAGCGGACTCGCCGCGTCCTACGAGCAGTACTTC
CDR3 protein: CASSGLAASYEQYF

J gene: TRBJ1-3
clone size: -
V gene: TRBV18
D gene: TRBD1
CDR3 DNA: TGTGCCAGCTCCCTGGACAGGGTCTCTGGAAACACCATATATTTT
CDR3 protein: CASSLDRVSGNTIYF

J gene: TRBJ1-3
clone size: once
V gene: TRBV4-3
D gene: TRBD1
CDR3 DNA: TGCGCCAGCAGCCAAGATCAGGGGGCTGGAAACACCATATATTTT
CDR3 protein: CASSQDQGAGNTIYF

J gene: TRBJ2-3
clone size: -
V gene: TRBV15
D gene: TRBD1
CDR3 DNA: TGTGCCACCAGCGGGCGGACAGGGCCAGATACGCAGTATTTT
CDR3 protein: CATSGRTGPDTQYF

J gene: TRBJ2-1
clone size: -
V gene: TRBV4-2
D gene: -
CDR3 DNA: TGTGCCAGCAGCCAAGATGCGGCGGCGGTCTCCTACAATGAGCAGTTCTTC
CDR3 protein: CASSQDAAAVSYNEQFF

J gene: TRBJ2-7
clone size: -
V gene: TRBV7-2
D gene: -
CDR3 DNA: TGTGCCAGCAGCTTAGCGCGACTCCCGAGGGAAGAGCAGTACTTC
CDR3 protein: CASSLARLPREEQYF

J gene: TRBJ1-2
clone size: -
V gene: TRBV18
D gene: -
CDR3 DNA: TGTGCCAGCTCACCATTGGGGGCCTATGGCTACACCTTC
CDR3 protein: CASSPLGAYGYTF

J gene: TRBJ2-1
clone size: -
V gene: TRBV11-2
D gene: TRBD2
CDR3 DNA: TGTGCCAGCAGCTTAGCGGGGCGGGGGTCCTACAATGAGCAGTTCTTC
CDR3 protein: CASSLAGRGSYNEQFF

J gene: TRBJ1-5
clone size: -
V gene: TRBV18
D gene: TRBD1
CDR3 DNA: TGTGCCAGCTCACTCAAGGGGGCCGAACAGCCCCAGCATTTT
CDR3 protein: CASSLKGAEQPQHF

J gene: TRBJ2-5
clone size: -
V gene: TRBV6-5
D gene: -
CDR3 DNA: TGTGCCAGCAGTTACTCGGGGGGGCAGGGGGAGACCCAGTACTTC
CDR3 protein: CASSYSGGQGETQYF

J gene: TRBJ1-1
clone size: few
V gene: TRBV21-1
D gene: -
CDR3 DNA: TGTGCCAGCAGCAAAGAGGGTATCTTT
CDR3 protein: CASSKEGIF

J gene: TRBJ2-7
clone size: -
V gene: TRBV4-1
D gene: -
CDR3 DNA: TGCGCCAGCAGCCAAGACAGGGGCTACGAGCAGTACTTC
CDR3 protein: CASSQDRGYEQYF

J gene: TRBJ2-5
clone size: -
V gene: TRBV9
D gene: -
CDR3 DNA: TGTGCCAGCAGCGTGGATGGAACCCGACAAGAGACCCAGTACTTC
CDR3 protein: CASSVDGTRQETQYF